This T cell receptor beta chain was documented in a study of blood T cells in healthy people across ages. Study-wide background: When template switching was applied, about one barcoded beta molecule was captured per two T cells. The study's findings and limits: Estimates based on one million T cells were treated as lower bounds. While age rose, TCR beta diversity per million T cells dropped in a roughly linear way.

The ends were cut back, 0 bases at V and 5 bases at J, with 12 bases in the middle. Germline V lookup: CDR1 SGHTA, CDR2 FQGNSA. This CDR3 has 15 amino acids. Only a few counts were recorded for this clonotype. The antigen is unknown. A second roughly 7 to 11 cycle PCR used barcoded and J-beta primers. TCRdb re-called the 5' RACE reads with MiXCR, one entry per CDR3 protein. The repertoire consists of roughly 1.7 million distinct CDR3 sequences, with roughly 32% occurring once and the leading ten covering about 11%. The material sequenced was blood. The V and J genes are TRBV7-2 and TRBJ2-3, with D possibly matching TRBD2 (7 bases). The sequence was obtained from a woman aged 30 to 39 in good health. The CDR3 is CASSLATSRGDTQYF. In nucleotides, the CDR3 is TGTGCCAGCAGCTTAGCGACTAGCAGGGGAGATACGCAGTATTTT.